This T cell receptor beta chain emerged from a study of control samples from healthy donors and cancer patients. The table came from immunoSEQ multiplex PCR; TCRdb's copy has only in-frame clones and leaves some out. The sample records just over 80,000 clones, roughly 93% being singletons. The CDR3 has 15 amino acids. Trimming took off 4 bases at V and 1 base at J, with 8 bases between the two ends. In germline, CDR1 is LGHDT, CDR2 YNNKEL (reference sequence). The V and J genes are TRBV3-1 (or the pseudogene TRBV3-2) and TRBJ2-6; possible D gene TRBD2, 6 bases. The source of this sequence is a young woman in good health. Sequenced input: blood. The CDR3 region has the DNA TGTGCCAGCAGCCCCCTAGCGTCTGGGGCCAACGTCCTGACTTTC. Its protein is CASSPLASGANVLTF.